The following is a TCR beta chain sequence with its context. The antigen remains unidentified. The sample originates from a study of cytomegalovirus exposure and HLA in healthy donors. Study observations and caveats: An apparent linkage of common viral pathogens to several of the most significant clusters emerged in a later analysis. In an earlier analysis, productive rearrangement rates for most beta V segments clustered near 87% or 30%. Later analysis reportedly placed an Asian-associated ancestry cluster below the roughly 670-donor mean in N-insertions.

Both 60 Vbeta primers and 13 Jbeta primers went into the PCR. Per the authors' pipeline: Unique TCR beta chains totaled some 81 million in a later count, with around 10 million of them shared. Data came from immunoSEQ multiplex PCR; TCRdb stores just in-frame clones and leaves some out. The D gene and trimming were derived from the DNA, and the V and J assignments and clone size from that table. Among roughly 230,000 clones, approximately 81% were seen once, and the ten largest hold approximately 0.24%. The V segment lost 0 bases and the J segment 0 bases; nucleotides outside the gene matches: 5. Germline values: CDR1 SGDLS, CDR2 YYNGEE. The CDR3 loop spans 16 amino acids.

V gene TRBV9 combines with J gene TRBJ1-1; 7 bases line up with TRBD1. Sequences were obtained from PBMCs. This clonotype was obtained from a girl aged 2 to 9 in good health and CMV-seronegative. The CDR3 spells CASSVGPTGVNTEAFF. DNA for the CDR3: TGTGCCAGCAGCGTAGGGCCAACAGGGGTGAACACTGAAGCTTTCTTT.